Listed here is a single T cell receptor (beta chain). What it recognizes is unknown. The sample comes from a study of shared clonotypes between healthy human individuals. Assay runs were performed at deep level. Data came from immunoSEQ multiplex PCR; TCRdb stores just in-frame clones and leaves some out. The sample lists 450,000 to 500,000 clones, roughly 80% occurring once. Per germline, CDR1 MNHEY and CDR2 SVGAGI. CDR3 size: 15 residues. V shed 7 bases, J shed 2 bases, and the junction held 9 bases outside the gene matches. Study-wide results and limits: Investigators expected sequencing depth to affect clonotype sharing among donors.

Material for sequencing was PBMCs. This TCR was recovered from a woman aged 40 to 55 in good health. Some clones in this sample may be carry-over from other donors' samples. The rearrangement joins TRBV6-5 to TRBJ1-1; TRBD1 matches 8 bases. The CDR3 is CASTHPGQDNTEAFF. CDR3 sequence (DNA): TGTGCCAGCACCCACCCGGGACAGGACAACACTGAAGCTTTCTTT.